Below, 22 T cell receptor beta chains from the same sample are listed, as sequenced in a study of blood T cell repertoires in COVID-19. Generated by immunoSEQ multiplex PCR, the TCRdb table keeps only in-frame clones and is missing some. The data contain approximately 400,000 clones, more than 70% of them singletons. Specimen: PBMCs or T cells enriched from blood (not recorded which). The receptors stem from a man aged 25 to 45 who had recovered from COVID-19.

V and J are TRBV15 and TRBJ2-7, with 8 bases lining up with TRBD1. The germline V gene encodes CDR1 LNHNV and CDR2 YYDKDF (reference sequence). V lost 1 base and J lost 2; bases outside the gene matches: 1. CDR3 length: 14 residues. The CDR3 nucleotides are TGTGCCACCAGCAGAGTACAGGGGGCCTACGAGCAGTACTTC. Residues: CATSRVQGAYEQYF.

The chain employs TRBV3-1 (or the pseudogene TRBV3-2) and TRBJ1-3, with unresolved D. Germline V gives CDR1 LGHDT, CDR2 YNNKEL (reference sequence). V lost 1 base, J lost 1 base, and 8 bases lay in between. The length of the CDR3 is 15 residues. CDR3 amino acids: CASSQGEGSGNTIYF. CDR3 DNA: TGTGCCAGCAGCCAAGGGGAGGGTTCTGGAAACACCATATATTTT.

This clone turned up a few times. V usage is TRBV4-3 and J usage is TRBJ1-2; a weak D match, TRBD1 (5 bases). V was pared by 0 bases and J by 4 bases, with 15 bases between. Germline CDR1 LGHNA, CDR2 YSLEER. CDR3 length: 16 amino acids. In DNA, the CDR3 is TGCGCCAGCAGCCAAGATCAGAGACAGCAACCCTATGGCTACACCTTC. As protein: CASSQDQRQQPYGYTF.

This sequence joins TRBV6-6 and TRBJ2-2, with TRBD1 matching 7 bases. CDR3 length: 17 residues. V shed 5 bases and J 0 bases; nucleotides not matched to a gene: 9. The germline gives CDR1 MNHNY, CDR2 SVGAGI (reference sequence). This chain's CDR3 is CASSLPSTGPNTGELFF. The DNA of the CDR3 is TGTGCCAGCAGTCTACCCTCGACAGGGCCGAACACCGGGGAGCTGTTTTTT.

This clone was counted a few times. V usage is TRBV13 and J usage is TRBJ1-3; maybe TRBD1 (5 bases). The germline gives CDR1 PRHDT, CDR2 FYEKMQ (reference sequence). The V gene lost 2 bases and the J gene lost 2 bases, with 16 bases spanning the gap. The CDR3 has 17 residues. CDR3: CASSLSPEGRTGNTIYF. The CDR3 DNA sequence: TGTGCCAGCAGCTTATCGCCGGAGGGGAGGACTGGAAACACCATATATTTT.

The J gene is TRBJ1-2, the V gene TRBV18; possibly TRBD1 for D (6 bases). V lost 3 bases and J lost 0, with 11 bases in between. This CDR3 spans 15 amino acids. CDR1 and CDR2 from the germline V gene are KGHSH and LQKENI. This chain's CDR3 is CASSPQGQANYGYTF. CDR3 nucleotide sequence: TGTGCCAGCTCACCGCAGGGACAAGCTAACTATGGCTACACCTTC.

The rearrangement uses TRBV11-2 and TRBJ1-6; 7 nucleotides align to TRBD1. J gave up 10 bases and V 4 bases, and 7 bases lay outside the gene matches. Germline V CDR1 and CDR2: SGHAT, FQNNGV. The CDR3 is 14 residues long. This CDR3 is CASSSGQPGSPLHF. CDR3 nucleotide sequence: TGTGCCAGCAGCTCGGGACAGCCGGGGTCACCCCTCCACTTT.

This clone was observed once. J is TRBJ1-3 and V is TRBV15; possibly TRBD1 for D (6 bases). The V and J ends lost 6 bases and 4 bases respectively, with 10 bases between them. CDR3 size: 13 residues. Germline V gives CDR1 LNHNV, CDR2 YYDKDF (reference sequence). The CDR3 sequence is CATSIRGGNTIYF. The CDR3 bases are TGTGCCACCAGTATTAGGGGGGGAAACACCATATATTTT.

V gene TRBV13 combines with J gene TRBJ1-1; a weak D match, TRBD1 (5 bases). The germline V gene encodes CDR1 PRHDT and CDR2 FYEKMQ (reference sequence). The CDR3 sequence is 15 residues long. V was cut by 6 bases and J by 5 bases, with 19 bases left in between. The CDR3 coding sequence is TGTGCCAGCAGAACAAGGCACCCAGGGTGGACTGAAGCTTTCTTT. Its translation: CASRTRHPGWTEAFF. The complete variable domain, with remaining parts taken from reference TRBV13 and TRBJ1-1, reads AAGVIQSPRHLIKEKRETATLKCYPIPRHDTVYWYQQGPGQDPQFLISFYEKMQSDKGSIPDRFSAQQFSDYHSELNMSSLELGDSALYFCASRTRHPGWTEAFFGQGTRLTVV.

This chain connects TRBV7-9 to TRBJ2-1, with TRBD1 matching 10 bases. With 8 bases clipped from V and 7 bases from J, the junction kept 8 bases outside the gene matches. Germline V gene sequence: CDR1 SEHNR, CDR2 FQNEAQ (reference sequence). The CDR3 totals 14 residues. CDR3 protein: CASEGQGPVNEQFF. CDR3 bases: TGTGCCAGCGAGGGACAGGGGCCCGTTAATGAGCAGTTCTTC.

In regard to this clone: The junction and the germline gene differ at one end; a read error may be behind it. The chain couples TRBV3-1 (or the pseudogene TRBV3-2) to TRBJ1-1; D remains ambiguous. CDR3 length equals 14 residues. The germline gives CDR1 LGHDT, CDR2 YNNKEL (reference sequence). The CDR3: CASSQAAQLVAALF. DNA of the CDR3: TGTGCCAGCAGCCAAGCCGCACAGCTCGTCGCTGCCCTCTTT.

The chain has TRBV19 and TRBJ1-4; D is possibly TRBD1 (6 bases). Germline V gene lookup returns CDR1 LNHDA and CDR2 SQIVND (reference sequence). V lost 6 bases and J lost 0, with 11 bases in between. The CDR3 sequence is 15 residues long. The chain's CDR3 is CASSLRTATNEKLFF. For the CDR3, the DNA is TGTGCCAGTAGCCTCCGGACAGCAACTAATGAAAAACTGTTTTTT.

The chain links TRBV1 to TRBJ2-7; TRBD1, the D gene given by the table, was not confirmed from the DNA. TRBV1 is tagged as a pseudogene. This CDR3 has 11 amino acids. The CDR3: CTSSQQNEQYF. The CDR3 region has the DNA TGCACCAGCAGCCAACAGAACGAGCAGTACTTC.

This clone occurred once. The chain recombines TRBV19 with TRBJ2-1; 11 bases are a match to TRBD2. The V gene end was trimmed by 3 bases and the J gene end by 2 bases; junction bases not matched to a gene: 6. CDR3 length equals 17 residues. From germline, CDR1 is LNHDA and CDR2 SQIVND (reference sequence). CDR3 sequence (DNA): TGTGCCAGTAGTATCGTTAGACTAGCGGGGACCTACAATGAGCAGTTCTTC. This codes for CASSIVRLAGTYNEQFF.

This chain joins TRBV5-1 and TRBJ1-1; 9 bases are a match to TRBD1. V lost 0 bases and J lost 1; bases outside the gene matches: 1. This CDR3 has 15 residues. Germline V gives CDR1 SGHRS, CDR2 YFSETQ. In nucleotides, the CDR3 is TGCGCCAGCAGCTTGGAGGGACAGGGGAACACTGAAGCTTTCTTT. Translation gives CASSLEGQGNTEAFF. The full variable domain, in which reference TRBV5-1 and TRBJ1-1 provide the parts outside the CDR3, is KAGVTQTPRYLIKTRGQQVTLSCSPISGHRSVSWYQQTPGQGLQFLFEYFSETQRNKGNFPGRFSGRQFSNSRSEMNVSTLELGDSALYLCASSLEGQGNTEAFFGQGTRLTVV.

The rearrangement links TRBV2 to TRBJ1-2, with D possibly TRBD1 on 5 matching bases. Germline CDR1 and CDR2: SNHLY and FYNNEI. Trimming removed 4 bases from V and 8 bases from J, with 17 bases in between. There are 14 residues in the CDR3. In DNA, the CDR3 is TGTGCCAGCAGTGTTCTAGTGGGCAGGGTCGGCTACACCTTC. This codes for CASSVLVGRVGYTF.

The rearrangement uses TRBV5-1 and TRBJ1-6; 10 nucleotides line up with TRBD1. Germline CDR1 reads SGHRS; CDR2 reads YFSETQ. The CDR3 has 14 amino acids. J was trimmed by 7 bases and V by 4 bases; bases with no gene match: 2. DNA of the CDR3: TGCGCCAGCAGCCGGGACAGGGGAAATTCACCCCTCCACTTT. Translated: CASSRDRGNSPLHF.

V is TRBV7-9 and J is TRBJ2-7, with a tentative D call TRBD1 (5 bases). The CDR3 covers 15 residues. The V and J ends lost 1 base and 3 bases respectively, with 13 bases between them. In germline, CDR1 is SEHNR, CDR2 FQNEAQ (reference sequence). Here the CDR3 reads CASSLGSGALYEQYF. The CDR3, as DNA: TGTGCCAGCAGCTTAGGGTCTGGGGCCCTCTACGAGCAGTACTTC.

This rearrangement joins TRBV11-2 to TRBJ2-5; D unclear. The germline V gene has CDR1 SGHAT and CDR2 FQNNGV. This CDR3 is 11 amino acids long. The V end was cut by 5 bases, the J end by 5 bases, with 6 bases between. The CDR3 is CASSEVETQYF. CDR3 DNA: TGTGCCAGCAGCGAGGTGGAGACCCAGTACTTC.

V gene TRBV10-1 combines with J gene TRBJ1-3; the match to TRBD1 covers 9 bases. The CDR3 is 15 amino acids. V dropped 5 bases and J dropped 2; count of bases not matched to a gene: 4. Looked up from germline, CDR1 is WNHNN and CDR2 is SYGVQD (reference sequence). CDR3 residues: CASSPGTGPGNTIYF. CDR3 sequence (DNA): TGCGCCAGCAGTCCCGGGACAGGGCCTGGAAACACCATATATTTT.

The chain combines TRBV4-1 with TRBJ2-1, with D perhaps TRBD1 (5 bases). The CDR3 has 17 residues. V was clipped by 4 bases and J by 3 bases, with 19 bases between them. Germline CDR1 and CDR2: MGHRA and YSYEKL. Here the CDR3 reads CASSPIQGSFFYNEQFF. CDR3 nucleotide sequence: TGCGCCAGCAGCCCGATTCAGGGCAGCTTCTTCTACAATGAGCAGTTCTTC.

V gene TRBV6-1 combines with J gene TRBJ1-1; TRBD1 might be the D (5 bases). Germline lookup yields CDR1 MNHNS and CDR2 SASEGT. With 7 bases removed from V and 0 bases from J, the gap between germline ends came to 9 bases. This CDR3 has 13 amino acids. This chain's CDR3 is CASIKGMNTEAFF. CDR3 nucleotides: TGTGCCAGCATAAAGGGGATGAACACTGAAGCTTTCTTT.